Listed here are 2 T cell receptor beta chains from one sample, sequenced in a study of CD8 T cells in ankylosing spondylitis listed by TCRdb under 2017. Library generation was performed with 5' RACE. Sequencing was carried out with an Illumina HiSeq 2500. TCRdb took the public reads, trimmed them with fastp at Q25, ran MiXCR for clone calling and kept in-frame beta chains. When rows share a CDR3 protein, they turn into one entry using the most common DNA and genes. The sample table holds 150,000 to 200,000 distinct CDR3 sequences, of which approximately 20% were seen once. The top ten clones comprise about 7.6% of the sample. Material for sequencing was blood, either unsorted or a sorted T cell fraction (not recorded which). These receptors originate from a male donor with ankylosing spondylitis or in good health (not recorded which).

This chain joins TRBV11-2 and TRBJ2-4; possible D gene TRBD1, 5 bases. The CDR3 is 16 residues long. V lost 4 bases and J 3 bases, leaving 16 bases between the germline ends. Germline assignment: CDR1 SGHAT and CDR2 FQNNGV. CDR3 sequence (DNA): TGTGCCAGCAGCTCCGGAACAGGAGTATACAAAAACATTCAGTACTTC. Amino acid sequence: CASSSGTGVYKNIQYF.

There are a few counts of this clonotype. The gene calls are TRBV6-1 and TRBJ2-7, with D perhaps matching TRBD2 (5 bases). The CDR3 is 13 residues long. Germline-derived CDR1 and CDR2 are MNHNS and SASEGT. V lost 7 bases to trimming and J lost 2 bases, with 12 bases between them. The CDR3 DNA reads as TGTGCCAGCAACCGGGGTAGGCCCTACGAGCAGTACTTC. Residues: CASNRGRPYEQYF.